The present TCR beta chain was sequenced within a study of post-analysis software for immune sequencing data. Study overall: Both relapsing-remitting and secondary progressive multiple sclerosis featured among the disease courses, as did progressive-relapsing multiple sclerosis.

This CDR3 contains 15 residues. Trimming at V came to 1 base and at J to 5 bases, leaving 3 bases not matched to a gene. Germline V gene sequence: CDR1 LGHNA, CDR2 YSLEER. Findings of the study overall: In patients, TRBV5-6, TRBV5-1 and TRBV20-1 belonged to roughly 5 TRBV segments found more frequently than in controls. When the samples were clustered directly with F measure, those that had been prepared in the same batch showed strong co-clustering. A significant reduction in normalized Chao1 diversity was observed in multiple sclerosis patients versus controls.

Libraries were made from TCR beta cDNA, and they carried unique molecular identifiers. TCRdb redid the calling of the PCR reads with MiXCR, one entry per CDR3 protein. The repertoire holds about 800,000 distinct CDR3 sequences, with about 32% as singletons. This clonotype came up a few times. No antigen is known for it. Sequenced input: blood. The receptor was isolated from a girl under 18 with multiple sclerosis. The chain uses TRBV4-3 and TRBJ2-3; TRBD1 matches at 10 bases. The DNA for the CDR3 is TGCGCCAGCAGCCAAGTGGACAGGGGGATAGATACGCAGTATTTT. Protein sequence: CASSQVDRGIDTQYF.